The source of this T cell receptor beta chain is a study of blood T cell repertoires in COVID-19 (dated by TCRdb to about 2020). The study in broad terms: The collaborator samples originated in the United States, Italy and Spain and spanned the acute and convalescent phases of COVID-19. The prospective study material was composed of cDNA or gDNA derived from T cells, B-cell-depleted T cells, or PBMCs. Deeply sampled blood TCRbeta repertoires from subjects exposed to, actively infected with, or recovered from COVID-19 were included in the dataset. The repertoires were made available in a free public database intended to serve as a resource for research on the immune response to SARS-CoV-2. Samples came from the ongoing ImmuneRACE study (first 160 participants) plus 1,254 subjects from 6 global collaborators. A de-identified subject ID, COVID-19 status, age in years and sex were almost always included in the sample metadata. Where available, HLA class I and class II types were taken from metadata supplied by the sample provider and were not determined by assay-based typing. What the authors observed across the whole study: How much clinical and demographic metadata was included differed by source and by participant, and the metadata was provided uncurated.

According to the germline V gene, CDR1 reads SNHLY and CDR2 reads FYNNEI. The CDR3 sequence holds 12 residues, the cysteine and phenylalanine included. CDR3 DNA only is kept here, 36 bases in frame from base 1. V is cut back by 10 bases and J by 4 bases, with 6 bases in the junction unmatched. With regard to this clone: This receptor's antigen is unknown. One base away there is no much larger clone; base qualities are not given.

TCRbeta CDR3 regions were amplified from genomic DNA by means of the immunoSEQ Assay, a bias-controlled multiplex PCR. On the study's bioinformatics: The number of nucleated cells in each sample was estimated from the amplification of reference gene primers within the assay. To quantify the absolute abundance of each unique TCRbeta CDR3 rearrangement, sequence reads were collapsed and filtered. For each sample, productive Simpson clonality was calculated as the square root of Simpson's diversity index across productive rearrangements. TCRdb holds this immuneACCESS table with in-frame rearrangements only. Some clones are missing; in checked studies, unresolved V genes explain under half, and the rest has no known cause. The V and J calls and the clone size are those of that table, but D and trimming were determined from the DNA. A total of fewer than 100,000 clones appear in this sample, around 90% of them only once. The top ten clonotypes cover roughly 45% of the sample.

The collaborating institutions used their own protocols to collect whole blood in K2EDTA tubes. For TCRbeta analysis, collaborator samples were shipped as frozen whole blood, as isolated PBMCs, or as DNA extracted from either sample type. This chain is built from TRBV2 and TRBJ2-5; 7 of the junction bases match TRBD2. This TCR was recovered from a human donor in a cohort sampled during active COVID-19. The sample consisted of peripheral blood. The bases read TGTGCCACCGAGGGGAGGGGAGAGACCCAGTACTTC. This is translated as CATEGRGETQYF.